These 5 T cell receptor beta chains originate from one sample sequenced in a study of shared clonotypes between healthy human individuals. The naive CD8 subset, CD45RO-negative cells positively selected for CCR7, excluded terminally differentiated effector memory CD45RA+ cells. The table came from immunoSEQ multiplex PCR; TCRdb's copy has only in-frame clones and leaves some out. Among 1.5 million to 2.5 million clones listed, roughly 95% were seen once. Sequencing was performed on naive CD8+ T cells sorted from blood. These receptors originate from a man between 18 and 29 years old in good health.

V and J are TRBV5-8 and TRBJ2-7; a possible D gene is TRBD2 (7 bases). Trimming stripped 1 base from V and 4 bases from J, with 15 bases between. The CDR3 is 15 residues long. Germline V gene sequence: CDR1 SGHTS, CDR2 YDEGEE. The CDR3 region has the DNA TGTGCCAGCAGCTTGAACGTGGGGGGGCCGTACGAGCAGTACTTC. As protein: CASSLNVGGPYEQYF.

J is TRBJ2-2 and V is TRBV7-8; D remains unclear. Germline CDR1 and CDR2: SGHVS and FQNEAQ. The CDR3 runs 13 residues. Trimming removed 4 bases at V and 4 bases at J, with 7 bases between. This CDR3 reads CASSSSVTGELFF. CDR3 bases: TGTGCCAGCAGCTCTTCGGTCACCGGGGAGCTGTTTTTT.

The chain carries TRBV5-6 and TRBJ2-7; D is unresolved. This CDR3 has 14 residues. The V and J ends lost 0 bases and 7 bases respectively, with 14 bases between them. Germline values: CDR1 SGHDT, CDR2 YYEEEE. The CDR3 sequence is CASSLAATYVEQYF. In DNA form, the CDR3 reads TGTGCCAGCAGCTTGGCAGCCACCTACGTAGAGCAGTACTTC.

The rearrangement joins TRBV5-1 to TRBJ2-3; 13 nucleotides agree with TRBD2. Trimming cost V 5 bases and J 5 bases; bases outside gene matches: 5. The germline gives CDR1 SGHRS, CDR2 YFSETQ. The CDR3 sequence is 15 residues long. The CDR3 region has the DNA TGCGCCAGCAGAGGGACTAGCGGGAATGTAGATACGCAGTATTTT. Encoded protein: CASRGTSGNVDTQYF.

J is TRBJ2-1 and V is TRBV5-1; perhaps TRBD2 as D (5 bases). CDR3 length: 17 amino acids. The V and J ends lost 0 bases and 0 bases respectively, with 13 bases between them. Germline V lookup: CDR1 SGHRS, CDR2 YFSETQ. CDR3 sequence: CASSLAQRLSSYNEQFF. For the CDR3, the DNA is TGCGCCAGCAGCTTGGCCCAGCGGCTCAGCTCCTACAATGAGCAGTTCTTC. The full variable domain, with the rest looked up from reference TRBV5-1 and TRBJ2-1, is KAGVTQTPRYLIKTRGQQVTLSCSPISGHRSVSWYQQTPGQGLQFLFEYFSETQRNKGNFPGRFSGRQFSNSRSEMNVSTLELGDSALYLCASSLAQRLSSYNEQFFGPGTRLTVL.